A single sample is the source of the 6 T cell receptor beta chains below, sequenced in a study of blood T cell repertoires in COVID-19. Sequencing was performed with immunoSEQ multiplex PCR; in TCRdb, only in-frame clones are kept and a portion is missing. The profile covers approximately 150,000 clones, with roughly three quarters appearing a single time and about 4% taken by the ten largest. Sequenced input: peripheral blood. These receptors were taken from a man between 60 and 70 years old with acute or convalescent COVID-19.

The chain uses TRBV12-3 or TRBV12-4 and TRBJ2-7; D gene uncertain. The CDR3 length is 11 residues. Trimming pared 2 bases from V and 6 bases from J, leaving 5 bases between. DNA for the CDR3: TGTGCCAGCAGTTTAATCGGCGAGCAGTACTTC. It codes for CASSLIGEQYF.

The chain links TRBV18 to TRBJ1-1, with 8 bases lining up with TRBD1. The germline V gene has CDR1 KGHSH and CDR2 LQKENI. J lost 0 bases, V lost 2 bases, and 2 bases had no gene match. This CDR3 contains 15 residues. The CDR3 DNA reads as TGTGCCAGCTCACCAAGGACAGGGCTGAACACTGAAGCTTTCTTT. It encodes CASSPRTGLNTEAFF.

This clone was counted once. The V and J genes are TRBV29-1 and TRBJ2-3; 9 bases agree with TRBD1. The CDR3 contains 15 residues. Germline assignment: CDR1 SQVTM and CDR2 ANQGSEA. Unmatched junction bases numbered 11, after V lost 7 bases and J lost 3 bases. CDR3 sequence: CSAVPGQGTTDTQYF. CDR3 nucleotide sequence: TGCAGCGCGGTACCGGGACAGGGTACAACAGATACGCAGTATTTT.

V usage is TRBV19 and J usage is TRBJ1-1; D is undetermined. The V end was cut by 5 bases, the J end by 2 bases, with 9 bases between. In germline, CDR1 is LNHDA, CDR2 SQIVND (reference sequence). This CDR3 comprises 13 residues. CDR3 amino acids: CASSSDSNTEAFF. Written as DNA, the CDR3 is TGTGCCAGTAGTTCGGACTCCAACACTGAAGCTTTCTTT.

The sample holds one count of this clone. The CDR3 bases are TGTGCCAGCAGTTACTCCCTGCAGGGGGAGACCCAGTACTTC. Translated: CASSYSLQGETQYF. J is TRBJ2-5 and V is TRBV6-5; the D gene is possibly TRBD1 (6 bases). The CDR3 is made up of 14 amino acids. Trimming left V 0 bases short and J 5 bases short, with 10 bases between. Germline CDR1 MNHEY, CDR2 SVGAGI.

The chain combines TRBV18 with TRBJ1-5; no reliable D call. Deletions cut 6 bases from V and 0 bases from J, with 18 bases between. CDR1 is KGHSH, CDR2 LQKENI, per germline. The CDR3 is made up of 17 amino acids. As DNA, the CDR3 is TGTGCCAGCTCCGTGCGGGAACGAGGCTATAGCAATCAGCCCCAGCATTTT. Its translation is CASSVRERGYSNQPQHF.